The 30 T cell receptor beta chains presented below share a single source sample, sequenced in a study of blood T cells in healthy people across ages. The second PCR ran roughly 6 to 11 cycles with a sample-barcoded 5' primer and J-beta primers. One entry per CDR3 protein, called by TCRdb with MiXCR from the 5' RACE reads. The sample includes around 650,000 distinct CDR3 sequences, 32% of them seen just once. Sample: blood. The receptor source for this set is an elderly woman in good health.

Comment on this clonotype: A read error may explain this, as a much larger clone is one base away. The chain has TRBV6-4 and TRBJ1-2, with D possibly being TRBD1 (6 bases). The CDR3 loop spans 14 amino acids. V was cut by 3 bases and J by 8 bases, with 16 bases left in between. The germline gives CDR1 MRHNA, CDR2 SNTAGT. The DNA of the CDR3 is TGTGCCAGCAGTGAATTCCTGGGGGCGGGAGGCTACACCTTC. This encodes CASSEFLGAGGYTF.

This clonotype occurred many times. This chain joins TRBV12-3 or TRBV12-4 and TRBJ1-6, with a tentative D call TRBD1 (5 bases). V was shortened by 2 bases and J by 6 bases, with 8 bases between the two germline ends. The CDR3 has 14 amino acids. CDR3 in DNA: TGTGCCAGCAGTTTAATCGGGGGTAATTCACCCCTCCACTTT. Encoded protein: CASSLIGGNSPLHF.

This clonotype showed up many times. J is TRBJ2-7 and V is TRBV15; D uncertain. The CDR3 totals 18 residues. The V gene lost 3 bases and the J gene lost 0 bases, with 21 bases spanning the gap. Germline loops: CDR1 LNHNV, CDR2 YYDKDF (reference sequence). CDR3 sequence: CATSSLSRAERSSYEQYF. The CDR3 region has the DNA TGTGCCACCAGCAGCCTTTCTCGGGCGGAGAGAAGCTCCTACGAGCAGTACTTC.

The chain uses TRBV12-3 or TRBV12-4 and TRBJ2-7; TRBD1 matches at 9 bases. Trimming cost V 6 bases and J 6 bases; bases outside gene matches: 9. This CDR3 has 14 amino acids. CDR3 in amino acids: CASSWRDRVGEQYF. As DNA, the CDR3 is TGTGCCAGCAGCTGGAGGGACAGGGTAGGCGAGCAGTACTTC.

This sequence joins TRBV20-1 and TRBJ2-1, with D possibly being TRBD1 or TRBD2 (5 bases each). The V gene's germline CDR1 is DFQATT and CDR2 SNEGSKA (reference sequence). The CDR3 spans 13 residues. V lost 6 bases and J lost 13, with 22 bases in between. Here the CDR3 DNA reads TGCAGTGCCCCTGGAAGGGGTTGGGAGACCCAGTTCTTC. Translation: CSAPGRGWETQFF.

Remarks on this clonotype: With a much larger clone just one base away, this may be a read error. The CDR3 loop reads CASSVGKGRQVF. DNA for the CDR3: TGTGCCAGCAGCGTAGGTAAAGGGAGGCAGGTCTTC. V and J are TRBV9 and TRBJ2-1, with D perhaps matching TRBD2 (6 bases). The CDR3 covers 12 residues. The germline V gene has CDR1 SGDLS and CDR2 YYNGEE.

Comment on this clonotype: A read error may account for a junction end that differs from germline. In DNA, the CDR3 is TGCGCCGGCAGCCAAGCGATAGCGGGGGGGCCCGAGTTCTTC. It codes for CAGSQAIAGGPEFF. This chain joins TRBV4-3 and TRBJ2-1; 11 bases match TRBD2. Germline CDR1 is LGHNA and CDR2 is YSLEER. There are 14 residues in the CDR3.

The rearrangement uses TRBV29-1 and TRBJ2-7, with no clear D. Germline assignment: CDR1 SQVTM and CDR2 ANQGSEA. The CDR3 is 16 amino acids. The germline V and J ends were trimmed by 1 base and 2 bases, with 18 bases remaining between them. The DNA for the CDR3 is TGCAGCGTTGAAGTAAAAGAGCCGAAACTTACCTACGAGCAGTACTTC. As protein: CSVEVKEPKLTYEQYF.

Of note for this clonotype: A much larger clone differs from this one at a single base, so this may be a read error. The rearrangement links TRBV20-1 to TRBJ1-2; D unclear. V lost 0 bases and J lost 7, with 12 bases in between. The germline CDR1 and CDR2 sequences are DFQATT and SNEGSKA (reference sequence). CDR3 size: 13 residues. As DNA, the CDR3 is TGCAGTGCTAGAGATGGAGGAAGTTGTGGCTACACCTTC. Its translation is CSARDGGSCGYTF.

This clonotype was counted at least ten times. The chain uses TRBV6-1 and TRBJ2-1; D call uncertain. V gave up 2 bases and J gave up 1 base, with 9 bases separating them. The CDR3 is 15 amino acids. CDR1 is MNHNS and CDR2 is SASEGT in the germline V gene. CDR3 nucleotide sequence: TGTGCCAGCAGTGAATGGGGTAGTTCCTACAATGAGCAGTTCTTC. Amino acid sequence: CASSEWGSSYNEQFF.

In its sample, this clonotype was seen many times. This chain joins TRBV5-1 and TRBJ1-2; 9 bases are a match to TRBD1. After removal of 1 base from V and 3 bases from J, the junction contained 7 bases not matched to a gene. The CDR3 loop spans 16 amino acids. Germline CDR1 SGHRS, CDR2 YFSETQ. The CDR3 sequence is CASSLSPGQGDYGYTF. The CDR3 coding sequence is TGCGCCAGCAGCTTGTCACCGGGACAGGGCGACTATGGCTACACCTTC.

This clonotype was counted ten times or more. The V and J genes are TRBV5-1 and TRBJ1-2, with unresolved D. There are 12 residues in the CDR3. CDR1 is SGHRS and CDR2 is YFSETQ in the germline V gene. V was cut by 4 bases and J by 10 bases, with 14 bases left in between. In DNA, the CDR3 is TGCGCCAGCAGCCCCACTGGCGGCATCTACACCTTC. It encodes CASSPTGGIYTF.

This clonotype was recorded a few times. The V and J genes are TRBV20-1 and TRBJ1-4; tentatively, D is TRBD1 (5 bases). The CDR3 length is 14 residues. Germline values: CDR1 DFQATT, CDR2 SNEGSKA (reference sequence). V lost 4 bases and J lost 5, with 14 bases in between. The CDR3 DNA reads TGCAGTGCTAATGCCCGGGACTGGAATGAAAAACTGTTTTTT. Its protein is CSANARDWNEKLFF.

In this sample, this clonotype turned up once. A much larger clone differs by one base, so this may be a read error. The chain links TRBV10-3 to TRBJ2-1; D is undetermined. The assigned J gene may be wrong: the sequence end matches TRBJ2-7 better. This CDR3 has 14 residues. Germline-derived CDR1 and CDR2 are ENHRY and SYGVKD. The CDR3 sequence is CAISEGTAYYEQYF. The CDR3 region has the DNA TGTGCCATCAGTGAGGGCACTGCCTACTATGAGCAGTACTTC.

This clonotype has at least ten counts. CDR3 sequence: CASSQGLATSGAFF. In DNA, the CDR3 is TGTGCCAGCAGCCAAGGACTGGCGACCAGTGGGGCTTTCTTT. This rearrangement joins TRBV4-2 to TRBJ1-1; D remains unclear. V dropped 1 base and J dropped 11 bases, with 17 bases sitting between them. Germline CDR1 and CDR2: LGHNA and YNFKEQ. The CDR3 runs 14 residues.

This clonotype appeared a few times. The rearrangement joins TRBV11-2 to TRBJ2-1, with TRBD2 matching 15 bases. The J call may be faulty, since TRBJ2-7 better matches the DNA end. CDR1 SGHAT and CDR2 FQNNGV come from the germline V gene. This CDR3 region has 18 residues. Here the CDR3 reads CASSLGTSGGASHNEQYF. DNA of the CDR3: TGTGCCAGCAGCTTAGGGACTAGCGGGGGGGCCTCCCACAATGAGCAGTACTTC.

This rearrangement joins TRBV27 to TRBJ1-4; D might be TRBD1 (5 bases). The CDR3 loop spans 14 amino acids. The ends were cut back, 5 bases at V and 8 bases at J, with 15 bases in the middle. Germline V gives CDR1 MNHEY, CDR2 SMNVEV (reference sequence). CDR3 DNA: TGTGCCAGCAGTATCAGAAGGGGAGGAGAAAAACTGTTTTTT. Translation: CASSIRRGGEKLFF.

As regards this clonotype: This clone may be a read error of a much larger clone one base away. CDR3 coding DNA: TGCAGCGTCGAACCGGGACAGCACAATGAGCAGTACTTC. Its translation: CSVEPGQHNEQYF. The J gene is TRBJ2-5, the V gene TRBV29-1; 7 bases align to TRBD1. The CDR3 covers 13 residues. Germline lookup yields CDR1 SQVTM and CDR2 ANQGSEA. The ends lost 6 bases at V and 11 bases at J; junction bases unmatched: 15.

V and J are TRBV20-1 and TRBJ2-7; D may correspond to TRBD1 or TRBD2 (5 bases each). The V and J ends lost 6 bases and 5 bases respectively, with 23 bases between them. This CDR3 has 15 residues. The germline CDR1 and CDR2 sequences are DFQATT and SNEGSKA (reference sequence). The CDR3 loop reads CSAEGPVTGQDEQYF. In nucleotides, the CDR3 is TGCAGTGCCGAGGGACCGGTGACCGGTCAGGACGAGCAGTACTTC.

The chain couples TRBV30 to TRBJ1-1; 10 nucleotides line up with TRBD1. The ends lost 8 bases at V and 11 bases at J; junction bases unmatched: 17. The CDR3 has 14 amino acids. The germline CDR1 and CDR2 sequences are GTSNPN and SVGIG (reference sequence). CDR3 protein: CARTGTGQGRAAFF. The CDR3 DNA sequence: TGTGCCCGGACCGGTACGGGACAGGGGAGGGCGGCTTTCTTT. The full variable domain, with the rest looked up from reference TRBV30 and TRBJ1-1, is SQTIHQWPATLVQPVGSPLSLECTVEGTSNPNLYWYRQAAGRGLQLLFYSVGIGQISSEVPQNLSASRPQDRQFILSSKKLLLSDSGFYLCARTGTGQGRAAFFGQGTRLTVV.

Notes on this clonotype: A single base separates this from a much larger clone, so it may be a read error. The rearrangement uses TRBV5-4 and TRBJ1-6, with 8 bases that match TRBD1. Germline V gene sequence: CDR1 SGHNT, CDR2 YYREEE (reference sequence). The CDR3 spans 14 residues. CDR3 coding DNA: TGTGCCAGCAGCCAAGACAGGGGAAATTCACCCCCCCACTTT. Amino acid sequence: CASSQDRGNSPPHF.

Only a few counts were recorded for this clonotype. A read error may be the cause here, since a much bigger clone is one base away. This rearrangement joins TRBV7-2 to TRBJ2-7; the match to TRBD1 covers 7 bases. CDR3 length equals 16 residues. Unmatched junction bases numbered 13, after V lost 1 base and J lost 7 bases. In germline, CDR1 is SGHTA, CDR2 FQGNSA. CDR3 amino acids: CASSLVGQMNPNEQYF. CDR3 DNA sequence: TGTGCCAGCAGCTTAGTGGGACAGATGAATCCCAATGAGCAGTACTTC.

There are many counts of this clonotype. This may come from a read error, since a much larger clone is one base off. The J gene is TRBJ1-2, the V gene TRBV20-1; the D gene is possibly TRBD1 (6 bases). The CDR3 has 14 residues. In germline, CDR1 is DFQATT, CDR2 SNEGSKA (reference sequence). V gave up 3 bases and J gave up 3 bases, with 14 bases separating them. The CDR3 protein is CSASCGTPDYGYTF. DNA for the CDR3: TGCAGTGCTAGTTGTGGGACACCCGACTATGGCTACACCTTC.

This clonotype occurred many times. The chain recombines TRBV6-1 with TRBJ2-3; unclear D gene. CDR3 length: 12 amino acids. Between the trimmed V and J ends, which lost 4 bases and 3 bases, there was a span of 5 bases. CDR1 is MNHNS and CDR2 is SASEGT in the germline V gene. The CDR3 DNA reads as TGTGCCAGCAGTGCCTGGACAGATACGCAGTATTTT. Translated, it gives CASSAWTDTQYF.

The chain joins TRBV10-3 to TRBJ1-2, with 10 bases that match TRBD1. This CDR3 is 14 amino acids long. The V and J ends lost 3 bases and 6 bases, in that order; junction bases with no gene match: 4. Germline CDR1 reads ENHRY; CDR2 reads SYGVKD. As DNA, the CDR3 is TGTGCCATCAGTGACGGACAGGGGGTTGATGGCTACACCTTC. The encoded protein is CAISDGQGVDGYTF.

This clonotype was found a few times. The rearrangement links TRBV24-1 to TRBJ1-2, with D hard to call. Trimming took 6 bases from V and 4 from J, leaving 8 bases between them. From germline, CDR1 is KGHDR and CDR2 SFDVKD. This CDR3 contains 12 residues. The CDR3 DNA follows: TGTGCCACCAGTAAACGGGGCTATGGCTACACCTTC. Protein: CATSKRGYGYTF.

This clonotype was recorded only once. The chain links TRBV7-6 to TRBJ2-1, with TRBD2 identical over 8 bases. Germline V lookup: CDR1 SGHVS, CDR2 FNYEAQ. J lost 7 bases, V lost 0 bases, and 8 bases had no gene match. CDR3 length equals 16 residues. CDR3 sequence: CASSLASGTIWNEQFF. The CDR3, as DNA: TGTGCCAGCAGCTTAGCTAGCGGGACTATCTGGAATGAGCAGTTCTTC.

This clonotype was seen repeatedly, ten times or more. This chain links TRBV24-1 with TRBJ2-1; 7 bases fit TRBD1. V shed 12 bases and J 2 bases; nucleotides not matched to a gene: 15. Germline V gene lookup returns CDR1 KGHDR and CDR2 SFDVKD. CDR3 length equals 16 residues. CDR3 residues: CASQGIGQGAYNEQFF. The CDR3, as DNA: TGTGCCTCCCAAGGTATCGGGCAGGGGGCCTACAATGAGCAGTTCTTC.

The chain combines TRBV6-5 with TRBJ2-7; TRBD1 aligns across 7 bases. The trim removed 4 bases at V and 0 bases at J, leaving 9 bases unmatched. Looked up from germline, CDR1 is MNHEY and CDR2 is SVGAGI. The CDR3 has 16 residues. The CDR3 DNA is TGTGCCAGCAGTTCCCAAAGACAGGGCCTCTCCTACGAGCAGTACTTC. Translating gives CASSSQRQGLSYEQYF.

This clonotype showed up many times. The V gene is TRBV3-1, the J gene TRBJ2-7; tentative D call: TRBD2 (5 bases). Germline CDR1 and CDR2: LGHDT and YNNKEL (reference sequence). The CDR3 length is 14 residues. Trimming took off 4 bases at V and 2 bases at J, with 12 bases between the two ends. The CDR3 loop is CASSPVTGTYEQYF. CDR3 in DNA: TGTGCCAGCAGCCCGGTAACCGGGACCTACGAGCAGTACTTC.